The clone carrying this T cell receptor beta chain was picked up one time. Its matching antigen is unknown. This sample was included in a study of cytomegalovirus exposure and HLA in healthy donors. Study-wide results and caveats: Some V segments (TRBV6-2 and TRBV6-3 among them) were excluded as indistinguishable. Presence/absence analyses treated sequencing depth as roughly uniform across donors. Looking again later, the authors saw that most CMV-associated TCR beta chains seemed HLA-restricted.

Use of 60 Vbeta and 13 Jbeta primers characterized the PCR. Clones were sequenced by immunoSEQ multiplex PCR, and TCRdb holds only the in-frame ones, with some missing. The profile shows 100,000 to 150,000 clones, roughly 80% of them singletons. The length of the CDR3 is 15 residues. V lost 0 bases, J lost 4 bases, and 10 bases lay in between. CDR1 is SGHAT and CDR2 is FQNNGV in the germline V gene. Material for sequencing was PBMCs. This TCR was recovered from a man between 18 and 35 years old in good health and CMV-seropositive. The genes are TRBV11-2 and TRBJ2-1; the D gene is possibly TRBD1 (6 bases). In nucleotides, the CDR3 is TGTGCCAGCAGCTTAGACCTTGGACAGTACAATGAGCAGTTCTTC. Amino acid sequence: CASSLDLGQYNEQFF.